This entry concerns a single TCR beta chain. Its matching antigen is unknown. Germline CDR1 and CDR2: SQVTM and ANQGSEA. V was pared by 3 bases and J by 1 base, with 4 bases of the junction left unmatched. CDR3 length: 15 amino acids. The researchers obtained blood RNA from unsorted whole blood and also extracted germline DNA. Patients showed chronic HBV infection and an absence of prior treatment. Around 4 milliliters of peripheral blood were gathered ahead of the operation. The data belong to a study of tumor-infiltrating lymphocytes in primary liver carcinoma. The study's findings and limits: It was tumor-adjacent and tumor-blood pairs that overlapped less than tumor region pairs did.

TCR beta cDNA was made from approximately 540 ng total RNA with a constant-region primer. Generation of the TCR beta libraries relied on three nested multiplex PCR rounds using slightly modified ARM-PCR. The two initial PCR rounds, approximately 10 cycles each, used TRBV1-TRBV30 forward and C-beta reverse primers. In TCRdb, the multiplex PCR reads were re-called with MiXCR into one record per CDR3 protein. The data contain some 190,000 distinct CDR3 sequences, 50% to 75% of them seen just once; the ten biggest clones take up 65% to 80%. Sequencing was done on a sample of peripheral blood. This clonotype originated in a man aged 35-49 years with primary liver carcinoma and hepatitis B virus infection. The chain combines TRBV29-1 with TRBJ2-3; 10 bases fit TRBD2. CDR3 in amino acids: CSVETGTSGTDTQYF. CDR3 in DNA: TGCAGCGTTGAGACCGGGACTAGCGGCACAGATACGCAGTATTTT.